This passage covers 26 T cell receptor beta chains from one sample sequenced in a study of T cell responses to AZD1222 COVID-19 vaccine. The method was immunoSEQ multiplex PCR; TCRdb's version includes in-frame clones alone and lacks a portion of them. The sample has around 99,000 clones, more than 85% seen once. This specimen consisted of peripheral blood, obtained 28 days after the second AZD1222 dose. The receptors derive from an adult who received the AZD1222 COVID-19 vaccine.

A few counts support this clone. The chain joins TRBV20-1 to TRBJ2-7; D is possibly TRBD1 or TRBD2 (5 bases each). V lost 6 bases, J lost 0 bases, and 18 bases lay in between. CDR3 size: 15 residues. The germline V gene encodes CDR1 DFQATT and CDR2 SNEGSKA (reference sequence). The CDR3 loop reads CSASHSVGVSYEQYF. DNA for the CDR3: TGCAGTGCCAGTCATTCGGTGGGGGTCTCCTACGAGCAGTACTTC.

The rearrangement links TRBV7-9 to TRBJ2-5; 11 bases match TRBD2. CDR1 and CDR2 (germline): SEHNR, FQNEAQ (reference sequence). This CDR3 is 17 amino acids long. The trim removed 4 bases at V and 3 bases at J, leaving 10 bases unmatched. The chain's CDR3 is CASSYPGTSGRKETQYF. As DNA, the CDR3 is TGTGCCAGCAGCTACCCCGGGACTAGCGGTAGGAAAGAGACCCAGTACTTC.

The chain employs TRBV2 and TRBJ1-2, with D perhaps TRBD1 (5 bases). With 7 bases removed from V and 3 bases from J, the gap between germline ends came to 12 bases. Germline CDR1 reads SNHLY; CDR2 reads FYNNEI. The CDR3 has 13 residues. The CDR3 here is CASNPGGDYGYTF. DNA for the CDR3: TGTGCCAGCAACCCGGGGGGGGACTATGGCTACACCTTC. The full variable domain, rest sourced from reference TRBV2 and TRBJ1-2, is EPEVTQTPSHQVTQMGQEVILRCVPISNHLYFYWYRQILGQKVEFLVSFYNNEISEKSEIFDDQFSVERPDGSNFTLKIRSTKLEDSAMYFCASNPGGDYGYTFGSGTRLTVV.

V gene TRBV5-5 combines with J gene TRBJ2-6; D call uncertain. The CDR3 loop spans 16 amino acids. Germline values: CDR1 SGHKS, CDR2 YYEKEE (reference sequence). V shed 1 base and J shed 4 bases, with 12 bases lying between them. The CDR3 bases are TGTGCCAGCAGCTTGTCAAGATCCCCCGGGGCCAACGTCCTGACTTTC. This sequence encodes CASSLSRSPGANVLTF. Based on the CDR3 plus reference TRBV5-5 and TRBJ2-6, the full variable domain is DAGVTQSPTHLIKTRGQQVTLRCSPISGHKSVSWYQQVLGQGPQFIFQYYEKEERGRGNFPDRFSARQFPNYSSELNVNALLLGDSALYLCASSLSRSPGANVLTFGAGSRLTVL.

V is TRBV4-3 and J is TRBJ1-2, with 9 bases matching TRBD1. The germline CDR1 and CDR2 sequences are LGHNA and YSLEER. J gave up 3 bases and V 4 bases, and 3 bases lay outside the gene matches. This CDR3 region has 14 residues. In DNA form, the CDR3 reads TGCGCCAGCAGCCCCGGGACAGGGCACTATGGCTACACCTTC. It translates to CASSPGTGHYGYTF.

The V gene is TRBV6-2 or TRBV6-3, the J gene TRBJ1-2; D is unresolved. CDR1 is MNHEY, CDR2 SVGEGT, per germline. This CDR3 comprises 13 residues. V lost 5 bases, J lost 5 bases, and 12 bases lay in between. The CDR3 nucleotides are TGTGCCAGCAGTAGGAGCTGGGATTATGGCTACACCTTC. Its translation: CASSRSWDYGYTF.

This chain connects TRBV19 to TRBJ1-5; D call uncertain. Germline loops: CDR1 LNHDA, CDR2 SQIVND (reference sequence). CDR3 length: 14 amino acids. Trimming removed 8 bases at V and 0 bases at J, with 11 bases between. In nucleotides, the CDR3 is TGTGCCAGTGCGTATGATTATAGCAATCAGCCCCAGCATTTT. As protein: CASAYDYSNQPQHF.

This rearrangement joins TRBV3-1 (or the pseudogene TRBV3-2) to TRBJ1-2; D unresolved. The CDR3 contains 15 residues. Germline V gene data show CDR1 as LGHDT and CDR2 as YNNKEL (reference sequence). The V and J ends lost 1 base and 3 bases respectively, with 12 bases between them. CDR3 residues: CASSQGEAAYYGYTF. DNA of the CDR3: TGTGCCAGCAGCCAAGGAGAGGCAGCCTACTATGGCTACACCTTC.

CDR3 region: CASSDGRGTEAFF. The CDR3 nucleotides are TGTGCCAGCAGCGATGGACGGGGCACTGAAGCTTTCTTT. The V call is TRBV7-9, the J call TRBJ1-1; D gene uncertain. Germline lookup yields CDR1 SEHNR and CDR2 FQNEAQ (reference sequence). This CDR3 has 13 residues. The V gene lost 5 bases and the J gene lost 4 bases, with 11 bases spanning the gap.

This sequence joins TRBV5-1 and TRBJ1-1; D is perhaps TRBD1 (6 bases). Germline V lookup: CDR1 SGHRS, CDR2 YFSETQ. Trimming shortened V by 0 bases and J by 10 bases, and 7 bases separated the two germline ends. This CDR3 region has 11 residues. In nucleotides, the CDR3 is TGCGCCAGCAGCTTGGAGGGGGTAGCTTTCTTT. It encodes CASSLEGVAFF.

The rearrangement links TRBV10-3 to TRBJ1-1; D uncertain. The ends were cut back, 5 bases at V and 5 bases at J, with 12 bases in the middle. The germline V gene encodes CDR1 ENHRY and CDR2 SYGVKD. This CDR3 has 13 amino acids. The CDR3 is CAISQAPRTEAFF. The CDR3 nucleotides are TGTGCCATCAGTCAGGCCCCGCGGACTGAAGCTTTCTTT.

This rearrangement joins TRBV2 to TRBJ2-2; TRBD1 agrees at 9 bases. Germline CDR1 reads SNHLY; CDR2 reads FYNNEI. The V gene end was trimmed by 1 base and the J gene end by 6 bases; junction bases not matched to a gene: 6. The CDR3 consists of 16 residues. The CDR3: CASSEVQGALAGELFF. The CDR3 DNA is TGTGCCAGCAGTGAAGTACAGGGGGCTCTAGCCGGGGAGCTGTTTTTT.

The rearrangement joins TRBV19 to TRBJ1-5; D not certain. This CDR3 comprises 15 residues. Germline V gene sequence: CDR1 LNHDA, CDR2 SQIVND (reference sequence). V lost 1 base and J lost 6, with 13 bases in between. CDR3 nucleotide sequence: TGTGCCAGTAGTATAGGTGAGGGTTTTGGTCAGCCCCAGCATTTT. Its protein is CASSIGEGFGQPQHF.

CDR3 nucleotides: TGTGCCAGTAGAGCAACCGGGACAGGGGTAAATCAGCCCCAGCATTTT. Translated, it gives CASRATGTGVNQPQHF. The chain joins TRBV19 to TRBJ1-5; 10 bases align to TRBD1. The germline gives CDR1 LNHDA, CDR2 SQIVND (reference sequence). CDR3 length: 16 residues. V trimming: 6 bases; J trimming: 4 bases; junction bases outside the gene matches: 9.

The chain has TRBV6-2 or TRBV6-3 and TRBJ1-1, with 12 bases aligning to TRBD1. V gave up 1 base and J gave up 0 bases; unmatched junction bases: 3. Germline lookup yields CDR1 MNHEY and CDR2 SVGEGT. CDR3 length equals 17 residues. The CDR3 loop reads CASSYFGTGGLNTEAFF. The CDR3 DNA is TGTGCCAGCAGTTACTTCGGGACAGGGGGCCTGAACACTGAAGCTTTCTTT.

The chain recombines TRBV5-1 with TRBJ2-1; D might be TRBD2 (6 bases). CDR3 size: 15 residues. With 4 bases removed from V and 5 bases from J, the gap between germline ends came to 16 bases. CDR1 is SGHRS and CDR2 is YFSETQ in the germline V gene. CDR3 amino acids: CASSPGTGGNNEQFF. The CDR3 nucleotides read TGCGCCAGCAGCCCAGGGACCGGGGGAAACAATGAGCAGTTCTTC.

The rearrangement joins TRBV28 to TRBJ2-7; perhaps TRBD1 as D (5 bases). V lost 3 bases and J lost 4, with 16 bases in between. Germline CDR1 is MDHEN and CDR2 is SYDVKM. CDR3 size: 15 residues. The CDR3 region is CASSFRARNIYEQYF. The CDR3 DNA sequence: TGTGCCAGCAGTTTCAGGGCGAGGAATATATACGAGCAGTACTTC.

The chain carries TRBV6-2 or TRBV6-3 and TRBJ1-2, with D possibly being TRBD1 (5 bases). The V end lost 2 bases, the J end lost 8 bases, and 12 bases lay between the germline ends. Germline values: CDR1 MNHEY, CDR2 SVGEGT. The CDR3 extends over 13 amino acids. CDR3 bases: TGTGCCAGCAGTTACGGGGACGGCGCAGGCTACACCTTC. This codes for CASSYGDGAGYTF.

The genes are TRBV19 and TRBJ1-1; possible D gene TRBD1, 6 bases. The V and J ends lost 10 bases and 2 bases respectively, with 20 bases between them. The germline CDR1 and CDR2 sequences are LNHDA and SQIVND (reference sequence). The CDR3 has 15 residues. Here the CDR3 DNA reads TGTGCCACCACCTATAGTGGGACATTCAACACTGAAGCTTTCTTT. This translates into CATTYSGTFNTEAFF.

The V call is TRBV29-1, the J call TRBJ2-1; the match to TRBD2 covers 13 bases. With V trimmed by 7 bases and J by 12 bases, 9 bases remained unmatched. CDR1 is SQVTM and CDR2 is ANQGSEA in the germline V gene. The CDR3 totals 13 residues. The CDR3 reads CSATSGRARGQFF. The CDR3 nucleotides are TGCAGCGCTACTAGCGGGAGGGCCCGGGGGCAGTTCTTC.

The CDR3 region has the DNA TGTGCCAGCAGTTTCCCTAGTGGGGAGACCCAGTACTTC. It codes for CASSFPSGETQYF. This chain connects TRBV28 to TRBJ2-5; the D is unclear. Trimming left V 3 bases short and J 5 bases short, with 10 bases between. The germline gives CDR1 MDHEN, CDR2 SYDVKM. CDR3 length equals 13 residues.

This chain connects TRBV20-1 to TRBJ1-1; D gene unclear. V lost 3 bases and J 1 base, leaving 9 bases between the germline ends. This CDR3 contains 13 residues. From germline, CDR1 is DFQATT and CDR2 SNEGSKA (reference sequence). CDR3 DNA sequence: TGCAGTGCTAGTCGCCCAGAGAACACTGAAGCTTTCTTT. This translates into CSASRPENTEAFF.

The CDR3: CAISDPRGQGDGYTF. In nucleotides, the CDR3 is TGTGCCATCAGTGACCCGAGGGGACAGGGAGATGGCTACACCTTC. The V gene is TRBV10-3, the J gene TRBJ1-2; 9 nucleotides match TRBD1. CDR3 length equals 15 residues. From germline, CDR1 is ENHRY and CDR2 SYGVKD. Losses at the gene ends were 3 bases for V and 6 bases for J; bases not matched to a gene: 8.

V usage is TRBV6-5 and J usage is TRBJ2-1; 8 positions agree with TRBD2. Germline V gene data show CDR1 as MNHEY and CDR2 as SVGAGI. With 2 bases clipped from V and 6 bases from J, the junction kept 6 bases outside the gene matches. The CDR3 consists of 15 residues. The CDR3 loop reads CASSYDYSGSNEQFF. The CDR3 DNA reads TGTGCCAGCAGTTACGATTACAGCGGGAGCAATGAGCAGTTCTTC.

The gene calls are TRBV6-5 and TRBJ2-2; 9 bases match TRBD2. V was clipped by 6 bases and J by 10 bases; unmatched bases: 9. This CDR3 has 14 residues. The germline CDR1 and CDR2 sequences are MNHEY and SVGAGI. The CDR3 region has the DNA TGTGCCAGCAGCCGGGGACTAGCTGACGTGGAGCTGTTTTTT. It codes for CASSRGLADVELFF.

The J gene is TRBJ2-7, the V gene TRBV3-1 (or the pseudogene TRBV3-2), with D maybe TRBD2 (6 bases). This CDR3 has 13 residues. Deletions cut 4 bases from V and 12 bases from J, with 19 bases between. Germline CDR1 is LGHDT and CDR2 is YNNKEL (reference sequence). The CDR3 loop reads CASSPPGSMVTYF. The CDR3 coding sequence is TGTGCCAGCAGCCCTCCCGGGAGTATGGTTACGTACTTC.